Only a few counts were recorded for the clone carrying this T cell receptor beta chain. The same CDR3 also results from other DNA sequences found in this sample. Original handling: Using reference gene primer amplification, nucleated cell counts were estimated. Repertoires were generated with immunoSEQ multiplex PCR, while TCRdb's copy carries only in-frame clones and drops some. D and trimming come from the DNA, and the V and J calls and clone size come from that table. The table includes 100,000 to 120,000 clones, about 70% detected once. The sample is drawn from a study of blood T cell repertoires in COVID-19. Study overall: PBMCs, B-cell-depleted T cells, or T cells were the source of the cDNA or gDNA that made up the material.

The CDR3 is made up of 12 amino acids. Trimming removed 7 bases from V and 1 base from J, with 7 bases in between. Germline CDR1 and CDR2: KGHDR and SFDVKD. The source is a woman aged 60 to 75 with acute or convalescent COVID-19. V is TRBV24-1 and J is TRBJ2-7; the D gene is possibly TRBD1 (6 bases). The sequencing input was peripheral blood. The CDR3, as DNA: TGTGCCACCAGGGACAGTTCCTACGAGCAGTACTTC. Protein: CATRDSSYEQYF.